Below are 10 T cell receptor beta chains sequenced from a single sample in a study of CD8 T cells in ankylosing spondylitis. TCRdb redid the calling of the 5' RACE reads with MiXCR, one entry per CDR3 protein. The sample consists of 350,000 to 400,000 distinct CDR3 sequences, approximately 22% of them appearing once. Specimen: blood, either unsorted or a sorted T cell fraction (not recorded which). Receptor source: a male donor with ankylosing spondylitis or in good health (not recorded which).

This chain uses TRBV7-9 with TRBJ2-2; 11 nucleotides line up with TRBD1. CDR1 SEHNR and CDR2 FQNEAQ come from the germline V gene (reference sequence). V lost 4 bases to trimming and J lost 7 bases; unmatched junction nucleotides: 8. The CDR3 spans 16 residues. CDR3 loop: CASSSPDRGRIGELFF. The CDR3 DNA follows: TGTGCCAGCAGCTCACCGGACAGGGGGCGCATCGGGGAGCTGTTTTTT.

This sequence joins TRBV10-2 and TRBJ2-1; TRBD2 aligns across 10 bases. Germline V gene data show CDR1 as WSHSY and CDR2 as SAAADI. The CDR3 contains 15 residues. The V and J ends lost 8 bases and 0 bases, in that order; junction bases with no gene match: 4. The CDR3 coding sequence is TGCGCCAGCGCCACTAGCGGGGACTCCTACAATGAGCAGTTCTTC. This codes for CASATSGDSYNEQFF.

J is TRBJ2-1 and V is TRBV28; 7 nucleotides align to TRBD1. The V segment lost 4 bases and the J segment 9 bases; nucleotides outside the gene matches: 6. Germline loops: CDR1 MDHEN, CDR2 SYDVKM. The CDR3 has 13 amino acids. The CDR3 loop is CASSSRQGGEQFF. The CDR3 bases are TGTGCCAGCAGTTCGCGACAGGGCGGTGAGCAGTTCTTC. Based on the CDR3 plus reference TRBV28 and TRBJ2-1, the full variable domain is DVKVTQSSRYLVKRTGEKVFLECVQDMDHENMFWYRQDPGLGLRLIYFSYDVKMKEKGDIPEGYSVSREKKERFSLILESASTNQTSMYLCASSSRQGGEQFFGPGTRLTVL.

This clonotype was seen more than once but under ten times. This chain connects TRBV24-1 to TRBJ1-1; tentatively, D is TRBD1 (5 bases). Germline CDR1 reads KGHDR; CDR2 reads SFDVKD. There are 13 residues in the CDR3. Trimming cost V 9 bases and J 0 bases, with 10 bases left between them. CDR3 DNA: TGTGCCACCTGGGGGGGGATGAACACTGAAGCTTTCTTT. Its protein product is CATWGGMNTEAFF.

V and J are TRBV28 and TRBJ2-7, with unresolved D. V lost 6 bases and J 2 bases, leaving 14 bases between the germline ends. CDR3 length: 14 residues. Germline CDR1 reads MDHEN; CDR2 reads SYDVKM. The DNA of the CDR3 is TGTGCCAGCAGAGGAGTTGGGATCGCCTACGAGCAGTACTTC. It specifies CASRGVGIAYEQYF. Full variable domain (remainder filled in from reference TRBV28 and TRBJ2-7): DVKVTQSSRYLVKRTGEKVFLECVQDMDHENMFWYRQDPGLGLRLIYFSYDVKMKEKGDIPEGYSVSREKKERFSLILESASTNQTSMYLCASRGVGIAYEQYFGPGTRLTVT.

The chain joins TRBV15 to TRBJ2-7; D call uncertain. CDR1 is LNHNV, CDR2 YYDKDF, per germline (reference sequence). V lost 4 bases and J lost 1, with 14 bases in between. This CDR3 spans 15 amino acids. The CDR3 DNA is TGTGCCACCAGCACCAAAGGTGGCGGATCCTACGAGCAGTACTTC. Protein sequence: CATSTKGGGSYEQYF.

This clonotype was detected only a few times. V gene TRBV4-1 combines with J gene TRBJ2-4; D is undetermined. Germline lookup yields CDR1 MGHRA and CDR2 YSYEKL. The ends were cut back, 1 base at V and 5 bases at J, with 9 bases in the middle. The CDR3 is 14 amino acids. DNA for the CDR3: TGCGCCAGCAGCCAAGGATTACGGGAAAACATTCAGTACTTC. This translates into CASSQGLRENIQYF.

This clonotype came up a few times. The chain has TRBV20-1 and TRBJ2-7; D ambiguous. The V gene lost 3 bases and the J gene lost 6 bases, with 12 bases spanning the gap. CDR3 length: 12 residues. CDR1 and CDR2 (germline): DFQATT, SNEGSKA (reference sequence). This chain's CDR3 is CSARGIHPEQYF. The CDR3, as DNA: TGCAGTGCTAGGGGGATACATCCCGAGCAGTACTTC.

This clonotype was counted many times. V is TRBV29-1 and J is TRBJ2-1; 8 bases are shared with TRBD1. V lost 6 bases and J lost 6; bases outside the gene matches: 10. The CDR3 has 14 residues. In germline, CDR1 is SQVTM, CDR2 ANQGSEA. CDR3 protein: CSVDPGTGTNEQFF. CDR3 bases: TGCAGCGTGGATCCCGGGACAGGTACCAATGAGCAGTTCTTC.

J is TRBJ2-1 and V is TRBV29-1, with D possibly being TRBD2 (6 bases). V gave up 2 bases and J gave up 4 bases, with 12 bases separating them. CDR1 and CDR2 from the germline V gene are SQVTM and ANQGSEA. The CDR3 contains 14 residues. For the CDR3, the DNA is TGCAGCGTTGAAAAGGAGGGTATTTACAATGAGCAGTTCTTC. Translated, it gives CSVEKEGIYNEQFF.